This TCR beta chain was sequenced in a study of OX40 agonist ivuxolimab in advanced cancers. The data were produced by immunoSEQ multiplex PCR, yet TCRdb's version contains in-frame clones alone and is incomplete. The sample shows 60,000 to 80,000 clones, 85% of them seen only once. Germline V gene sequence: CDR1 SGDLS, CDR2 YYNGEE. The CDR3 loop spans 16 amino acids. The V segment lost 5 bases and the J segment 3 bases; nucleotides outside the gene matches: 9. The gene calls are TRBV9 and TRBJ2-1, with 9 positions matching TRBD2. The sequenced sample was CD4+ or CD8+ T cells sorted from blood, obtained in a trial of the OX40 agonist ivuxolimab. The sequence was obtained from an adult with an advanced solid tumor such as melanoma, head and neck, liver or kidney cancer. CDR3 bases: TGTGCCAGCAGTTCAGGGGCTAGCGGGATCTACAATGAGCAGTTCTTC. Translated, it gives CASSSGASGIYNEQFF.